This T cell receptor (beta chain) is drawn from a study of a mutant IDH1 vaccine in newly diagnosed glioma. Study summary: Standard pretreatment was either radiotherapy, temozolomide, or, for most, radiochemotherapy with temozolomide.

Broader study findings: It was 80% to 95% of patients that developed vaccine-induced immune responses.

Regarding time point: baseline, week 1 (first vaccination visit). Treatment here: pre-vaccination baseline after standard-of-care therapy. With 6 bases clipped from V and 4 bases from J, the junction kept 3 bases outside the gene matches. This CDR3 is 13 amino acids long. Germline V lookup: CDR1 KGHSH, CDR2 LQKENI. TCRdb's copy holds only in-frame clones and misses some; the assay was immunoSEQ multiplex PCR. The data contain 98,000 or so clones, over 85% of them singletons. The table lists this clone with a few counts. Its specificity is not known. V gene TRBV18 combines with J gene TRBJ2-7, with 10 bases that match TRBD1. Sequencing was performed on PBMCs, taken from a glioma patient treated with radiotherapy, temozolomide or both. The sequence came from a woman between 50 and 59 years old with glioma. The CDR3 sequence: CASSRDRGYEQYF. In DNA, the CDR3 is TGTGCCAGCTCCCGGGACAGGGGATACGAGCAGTACTTC.